This section outlines one T cell receptor beta chain sequence together with its context. What it recognizes is unknown. Some clones are missing from TCRdb's copy, which holds only in-frame ones; the method was immunoSEQ multiplex PCR. The profile covers 85,000 or so clones, with approximately 86% appearing a single time and approximately 5.6% taken by the ten largest. The entry originates in a study of T cell responses to AZD1222 COVID-19 vaccine. Regarding the study as a whole: Rises in breadth and depth of Spike-specific TCRs came after two AZD1222 doses. Donors skewed white British and female; clonal diversity was possibly underestimated.

The CDR3 totals 14 residues. The sample consisted of peripheral blood, taken 28 days after the second AZD1222 dose. This receptor was obtained from an adult who received the AZD1222 COVID-19 vaccine. The chain couples TRBV21-1 to TRBJ2-5. TRBV21-1 is listed as a pseudogene. The CDR3: CASSKVGGFETQYF. The CDR3 DNA sequence: TGTGCCAGCAGCAAAGTAGGGGGGTTCGAGACCCAGTACTTC.